Listed below are T cell receptor beta chains from one sample, sequenced in a study of spatial heterogeneity in lung cancer. TCRdb passed the 5' RACE reads through MiXCR, listing each CDR3 protein once. The sample consists of about 22,000 distinct CDR3 sequences, over 2.5% of them appearing once. The sequencing used lung tumor tissue, collected at surgery. The receptors shown here come from a male donor with early-stage non-small cell lung cancer. CDR3s include the opening cysteine and the closing phenylalanine or tryptophan. A D gene is named only where the DNA matches it firmly. Rows give clone size only sometimes, using once, few, many, or a class for an expanded clone.

d_gene	j_gene	abundance	v_gene	CDR3aa	CDR3nt
TRBD2	TRBJ2-1	many	TRBV20-1	CSARGQLAGVFDEQFF	TGCAGTGCTAGAGGCCAGTTAGCGGGAGTGTTCGATGAGCAGTTCTTC
TRBD1	TRBJ1-2	many	TRBV28	CASSGSGTGPNYGYTF	TGTGCCAGCAGTGGTTCCGGGACAGGCCCCAACTATGGCTACACCTTC
-	TRBJ2-7	many	TRBV10-3	CAISVQGSADEQYF	TGTGCCATCAGTGTTCAAGGGTCCGCGGACGAGCAGTACTTC
-	TRBJ1-4	-	TRBV5-5	CASSSRTEGEKLFF	TGTGCCAGCAGTTCTCGGACAGAGGGAGAAAAACTGTTTTTT
-	TRBJ1-5	many	TRBV28	CASSLYQGGQPQHF	TGTGCCAGCAGTTTATACCAGGGAGGTCAGCCCCAGCATTTT
-	TRBJ1-1	many	TRBV3-1	CASSQGRVGTEAFF	TGTGCCAGCAGCCAAGGCAGGGTCGGAACTGAAGCTTTCTTT
TRBD2	TRBJ2-7	many	TRBV7-2	CASSNGLVADEQYF	TGTGCCAGCAGCAACGGACTAGTCGCCGACGAGCAGTACTTC
-	TRBJ2-7	many	TRBV6-2/TRBV6-3	CASSFSATSRGGYEQYF	TGTGCCAGCAGTTTCTCTGCGACTAGCCGAGGGGGTTACGAGCAGTACTTC
-	TRBJ2-2	many	TRBV7-8	CASSLAQGMNTGELFF	TGTGCCAGCAGCTTAGCGCAAGGGATGAACACCGGGGAGCTGTTTTTT
-	TRBJ2-7	many	TRBV7-6	CASSLVIRHEQYF	TGTGCCAGCAGCTTAGTGATCAGGCACGAGCAGTACTTC
-	TRBJ2-6	many	TRBV4-3	CASSQDSSTSGANVLTF	TGCGCCAGCAGCCAAGATTCATCCACTTCTGGGGCCAACGTCCTGACTTTC
-	TRBJ1-2	many	TRBV7-2	CASSLAAVNYGYTF	TGTGCCAGCAGCTTAGCGGCTGTTAACTATGGCTACACCTTC
-	TRBJ2-7	many	TRBV20-1	CSATRDYEQYF	TGCAGTGCTACGCGGGACTACGAGCAGTACTTC
TRBD1	TRBJ1-2	many	TRBV12-3/TRBV12-4	CASRTGQGNYGYTF	TGTGCCAGCAGGACTGGACAGGGGAACTATGGCTACACCTTC
TRBD2	TRBJ2-2	-	TRBV15	CATSRGLAGTGELFF	TGTGCCACCAGCAGGGGACTAGCCGGCACCGGGGAGCTGTTTTTT
TRBD1	TRBJ2-7	many	TRBV3-1	CASSQGQDLSYEQYF	TGTGCCAGCAGCCAGGGACAGGACCTCTCCTACGAGCAGTACTTC
TRBD1	TRBJ1-1	many	TRBV27	CASRNTQGVGDTEAFF	TGTGCCAGCAGAAACACGCAGGGGGTCGGGGACACTGAAGCTTTCTTT
-	TRBJ2-5	many	TRBV11-1	CASSPRRLQETQYF	TGTGCCAGCAGCCCCCGCCGTCTCCAAGAGACCCAGTACTTC
TRBD2	TRBJ2-2	medium-sized	TRBV10-2	CASSALAGLNTGELFF	TGCGCCAGCAGTGCATTAGCGGGACTTAACACCGGGGAGCTGTTTTTT
TRBD1	TRBJ1-2	many	TRBV12-3/TRBV12-4	CASRPDRGRGYTF	TGTGCCAGCAGACCAGACAGGGGGCGAGGCTACACCTTC
-	TRBJ1-1	many	TRBV12-3/TRBV12-4	CASSAWTANTEAFF	TGTGCCAGCAGTGCCTGGACAGCGAACACTGAAGCTTTCTTT
-	TRBJ1-2	many	TRBV5-1	CASSFEGLRYGYTF	TGCGCCAGCAGCTTCGAGGGTCTGAGGTATGGCTACACCTTC
TRBD1	TRBJ2-5	many	TRBV6-1	CASRAPGQGAVETQYF	TGTGCCAGCAGAGCCCCCGGACAGGGGGCCGTGGAGACCCAGTACTTC
-	TRBJ2-6	few	TRBV24-1	CATSDVNFSGANVLTF	TGTGCCACCAGTGATGTGAACTTCTCTGGGGCCAACGTCCTGACTTTC
-	TRBJ2-2	many	TRBV11-2	CASSLVLSNTGELFF	TGTGCCAGCAGCTTAGTACTATCGAACACCGGGGAGCTGTTTTTT
-	TRBJ2-2	many	TRBV11-3	CASSLSYGASNTGELFF	TGTGCCAGCAGCTTATCGTACGGGGCCTCGAACACCGGGGAGCTGTTTTTT